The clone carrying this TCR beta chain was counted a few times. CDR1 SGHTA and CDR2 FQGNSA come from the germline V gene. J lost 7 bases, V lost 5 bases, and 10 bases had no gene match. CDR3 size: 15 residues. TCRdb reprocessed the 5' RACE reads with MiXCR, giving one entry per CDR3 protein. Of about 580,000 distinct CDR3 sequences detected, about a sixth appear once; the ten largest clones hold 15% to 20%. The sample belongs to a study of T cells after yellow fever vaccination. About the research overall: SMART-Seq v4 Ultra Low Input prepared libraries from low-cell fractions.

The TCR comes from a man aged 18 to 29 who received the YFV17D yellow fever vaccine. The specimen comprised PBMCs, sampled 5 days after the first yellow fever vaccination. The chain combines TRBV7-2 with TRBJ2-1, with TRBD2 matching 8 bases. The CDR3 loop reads CASSRSGGHGNEQFF. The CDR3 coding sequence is TGTGCCAGCAGCCGATCGGGGGGGCATGGAAATGAGCAGTTCTTC.